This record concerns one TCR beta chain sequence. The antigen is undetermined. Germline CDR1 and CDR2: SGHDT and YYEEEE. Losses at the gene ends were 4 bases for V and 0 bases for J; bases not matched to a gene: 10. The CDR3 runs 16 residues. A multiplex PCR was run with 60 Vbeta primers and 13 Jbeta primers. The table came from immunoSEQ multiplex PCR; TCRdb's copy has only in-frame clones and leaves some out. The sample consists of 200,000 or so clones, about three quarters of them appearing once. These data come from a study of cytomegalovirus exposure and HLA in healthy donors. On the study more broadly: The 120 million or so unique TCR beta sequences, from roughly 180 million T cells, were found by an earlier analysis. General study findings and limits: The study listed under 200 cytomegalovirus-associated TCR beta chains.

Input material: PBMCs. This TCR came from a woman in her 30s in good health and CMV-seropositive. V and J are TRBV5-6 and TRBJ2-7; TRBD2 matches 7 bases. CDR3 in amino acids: CASSLREAGSSYEQYF. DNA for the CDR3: TGTGCCAGCAGCCTTCGGGAAGCGGGAAGCTCCTACGAGCAGTACTTC.